This T cell receptor beta chain stems from a study of cytomegalovirus exposure and HLA in healthy donors (dated by TCRdb to the late 2010s). About the investigation overall: The roughly 670 repertoires of the first cohort and the 120 validation repertoires were produced on the same platform, according to a later analysis. A separate validation cohort of roughly 120 different subjects was used in addition to the roughly 620-subject first cohort. To predict cytomegalovirus infection status, the study brought together high-throughput TCR immunosequencing, statistical association of individual TCRs with disease status, and machine learning. The aim of the study was to test whether cataloging public T cell receptors could identify signatures of past pathogen exposure.

The donors belonged to the validation cohort of approximately 130 subjects, which was separate from the approximately 700-subject first cohort. Broader findings and caveats from the paper: Of the cluster scores, around 95% were above 0 in a later analysis, which found that TCRs clustered in the first cohort also tended to co-occur in the approximately 110 validation repertoires. While some public TCRs were present in many individuals, most TCR sequences turned up only very rarely across donors. The study listed 150 to 200 TCR beta chains as associated with cytomegalovirus. The authors suggested that the approach could potentially be generalized to other disease states and immunological phenotypes. A few of the identified cytomegalovirus-associated TCR beta chains were confirmed in vitro to be specific for cytomegalovirus antigens. The validation cohort had no HLA typing available for a later analysis, so co-occurrence within that cohort was assessed over all 110 or so repertoires. Cytomegalovirus status was reported to be diagnosed by the classifier with high specificity and sensitivity in both the original and validation cohorts.

Turning to this clone: Its antigen remains unidentified. No much larger clone exists at a distance of one base, and base qualities are not known.

According to the germline V gene, CDR1 reads SGHRS and CDR2 reads YFSETQ. V loses 1 base of germline sequence and J loses 1 base, and the interval between the two ends is 11 bases. From cysteine to phenylalanine, the CDR3 is 15 amino acids long. Left in the record is the CDR3 DNA by itself, 45 bases read in frame from the first base. Libraries were constructed by the immunoSEQ multiplex PCR assay. On the authors' methods: A statistical classification framework was developed to diagnose cytomegalovirus status using the catalog of TCR beta chain sequences. Drawn from immuneACCESS, this table holds only the in-frame rearrangements with V and J called that TCRdb kept. Clones are partly lost; checked studies trace under half to an unresolved V gene and leave the rest unexplained. The V and J calls and clone size were taken over from that table, and D and trimming were inferred from the DNA. The sample table holds 80,000 to 100,000 clones, of which over 75% were seen once. Jointly, the top ten make up around 6.3% of the sample.

In this chain, TRBV5-1 is recombined with TRBJ1-1, with a tentative D gene TRBD1 over 5 matching bases. The sequence came from a man between 18 and 29 years old in good health and CMV-seropositive. The source material was PBMCs. CDR3 reads: CASSLLGHQNTEAFF. The bases read TGCGCCAGCAGCTTGTTGGGGCATCAGAACACTGAAGCTTTCTTT.